A single sample is the source of the 18 T cell receptor beta chains below, sequenced in a study of brain T cells in children with intractable seizures. This table comes from immunoSEQ multiplex PCR, and its TCRdb copy is limited to in-frame clones, with some not included. The sample contains 50,000 to 80,000 clones, roughly 95% of which appear only once. The material sequenced was peripheral blood, taken at surgery. These receptors originate from a boy under three years old with focal cortical dysplasia and intractable seizures.

CDR3 nucleotides: TGCGCCAGCTCTAGCGGTGTCTCCTACGAGCAGTACTTC. It yields the protein CASSSGVSYEQYF. The gene calls are TRBV10-2 and TRBJ2-7; 7 bases align to TRBD2. Germline trimming cut 8 bases from V and 0 bases from J; bases unmatched to any gene: 4. The CDR3 contains 13 residues. Looked up from germline, CDR1 is WSHSY and CDR2 is SAAADI.

Of note for this clone: At one of its ends the junction is not consistent with the germline gene, which may arise from a read error. The rearrangement joins TRBV12-5 to TRBJ2-5; D is uncertain. The CDR3 covers 10 residues. The germline V gene has CDR1 LGHNT and CDR2 FRNRAP. CDR3 nucleotide sequence: TGTGCTAGTGGTTTGGGGGATCAGGACTTC. Amino acids: CASGLGDQDF. The full variable domain, its missing parts supplied by reference TRBV12-5 and TRBJ2-5, is DARVTQTPRHKVTEMGQEVTMRCQPILGHNTVFWYRQTMMQGLELLAYFRNRAPLDDSGMPKDRFSAEMPDATLATLKIQPSEPRDSAVYFCASGLGDQDFGPGTRLLVL.

The chain couples TRBV13 to TRBJ2-3, with 11 bases matching TRBD2. Germline trimming cut 5 bases from V and 7 bases from J; bases unmatched to any gene: 8. CDR3 length equals 15 residues. Germline V gene sequence: CDR1 PRHDT, CDR2 FYEKMQ (reference sequence). CDR3 nucleotides: TGTGCCAGCAGCCAAGCTGGGACTAGCGGAAATACGCAGTATTTT. This gives the protein CASSQAGTSGNTQYF.

This chain links TRBV6-1 with TRBJ2-2; D is tentatively TRBD1 or TRBD2 (7 bases each). The germline V and J ends were trimmed by 3 bases and 1 base, with 15 bases remaining between them. Germline-derived CDR1 and CDR2 are MNHNS and SASEGT. This CDR3 contains 17 residues. The CDR3 loop reads CASSETGRDRNTGELFF. CDR3 in DNA: TGTGCCAGCAGTGAGACAGGGAGGGACAGGAACACCGGGGAGCTGTTTTTT.

This chain links TRBV5-1 with TRBJ1-1; D uncertain. Trimming cost V 0 bases and J 1 base, with 4 bases left between them. Germline V gene sequence: CDR1 SGHRS, CDR2 YFSETQ. This CDR3 has 13 amino acids. CDR3 DNA: TGCGCCAGCAGCTTGGCCAAGAACACTGAAGCTTTCTTT. Its protein product is CASSLAKNTEAFF.

This clone was detected once. This chain links TRBV2 with TRBJ1-3, with D possibly being TRBD1 (6 bases). From germline, CDR1 is SNHLY and CDR2 FYNNEI. CDR3 size: 17 residues. The V end was cut by 6 bases, the J end by 1 base, with 19 bases between. In DNA, the CDR3 is TGTGCCAGCAGCGAAAACCCCCGGGGGCAATCTGGAAACACCATATATTTT. As protein: CASSENPRGQSGNTIYF.

J is TRBJ1-2 and V is TRBV5-4, with 7 bases identical to TRBD1. The CDR3 sequence is 14 residues long. Unmatched junction bases numbered 11, after V lost 4 bases and J lost 8 bases. Per the germline V gene, CDR1 is SGHNT and CDR2 is YYREEE (reference sequence). CDR3 coding DNA: TGTGCCAGCAGCCGAAAAACAGGGGAGTGGGGCTACACCTTC. Protein: CASSRKTGEWGYTF.

The chain joins TRBV5-1 to TRBJ1-3; a possible D gene is TRBD1 (5 bases). Germline V lookup: CDR1 SGHRS, CDR2 YFSETQ. CDR3 length: 14 amino acids. The V and J ends lost 0 bases and 3 bases respectively, with 7 bases between them. The CDR3: CASSLGGFGNTIYF. In DNA form, the CDR3 reads TGCGCCAGCAGCTTGGGGGGGTTTGGAAACACCATATATTTT.

About this clone itself: Sequence at one end of the junction differs from germline and may be a read error. The chain has TRBV7-2 and TRBJ2-1, with TRBD1 matching over 7 bases. The CDR3 has 13 amino acids. CDR1 SGHTA and CDR2 FQGNSA come from the germline V gene. CDR3 loop: CASNLQGLNEQFF. DNA of the CDR3: TGTGCCAGCAACTTACAGGGGTTGAATGAGCAGTTCTTC. Full variable domain (rest looked up from reference TRBV7-2 and TRBJ2-1): GAGVSQSPSNKVTEKGKDVELRCDPISGHTALYWYRQSLGQGLEFLIYFQGNSAPDKSGLPSDRFSAERTGGSVSTLTIQRTQQEDSAVYLCASNLQGLNEQFFGPGTRLTVL.

The chain links TRBV6-5 to TRBJ1-2; D gene unclear. The V and J ends lost 6 bases and 6 bases respectively, with 8 bases between them. Germline V gives CDR1 MNHEY, CDR2 SVGAGI. This CDR3 has 11 amino acids. The CDR3 DNA sequence: TGTGCCAGCAGACGTCAGGATGGCTACACCTTC. This translates into CASRRQDGYTF.

The chain joins TRBV5-8 to TRBJ1-4; D is perhaps TRBD1 (6 bases). The germline V gene encodes CDR1 SGHTS and CDR2 YDEGEE. The CDR3 spans 15 residues. V was cut by 5 bases and J by 8 bases, with 19 bases left in between. The CDR3 region is CASRRETGPGEKLFF. For the CDR3, the DNA is TGTGCCAGCAGGCGAGAGACAGGACCCGGGGAAAAACTGTTTTTT.

This chain uses TRBV24-1 with TRBJ2-7; 13 bases map to TRBD2. Losses at the gene ends were 3 bases for V and 2 bases for J; bases not matched to a gene: 9. CDR1 KGHDR and CDR2 SFDVKD come from the germline V gene. CDR3 size: 18 residues. The DNA of the CDR3 is TGTGCCACCAGTGATGCGTTAAAGGGACTAGCGGGGACCTACGAGCAGTACTTC. The encoded protein is CATSDALKGLAGTYEQYF.

The rearrangement links TRBV6-2 or TRBV6-3 to TRBJ2-1; 11 nucleotides align to TRBD2. The CDR3 is made up of 21 amino acids. Looked up from germline, CDR1 is MNHEY and CDR2 is SVGEGT. J was trimmed by 3 bases and V by 0 bases; bases with no gene match: 16. The CDR3 DNA reads TGTGCCAGCAGTTACTCGAACGGGGGCTCCGGGACTAGCGGAATCTACAATGAGCAGTTCTTC. It yields the protein CASSYSNGGSGTSGIYNEQFF.

The chain carries TRBV7-9 and TRBJ1-2; D possibly corresponds to TRBD1 (5 bases). This CDR3 region has 11 residues. Germline CDR1 reads SEHNR; CDR2 reads FQNEAQ (reference sequence). The V gene lost 5 bases and the J gene lost 8 bases, with 9 bases spanning the gap. CDR3 nucleotide sequence: TGTGCCAGCAGCGGGCAGGGCGGCTACACCTTC. This codes for CASSGQGGYTF.

The gene calls are TRBV15 and TRBJ2-5; tentatively, D is TRBD2 (6 bases). V was shortened by 0 bases and J by 5 bases, with 19 bases between the two germline ends. The CDR3 runs to 17 residues. CDR1 and CDR2 (germline): LNHNV, YYDKDF (reference sequence). The CDR3 protein is CATSRDLTRGLSETQYF. CDR3 DNA: TGTGCCACCAGCAGAGATCTGACGCGGGGCCTATCCGAGACCCAGTACTTC.

This clone came up once. The V and J genes are TRBV9 and TRBJ1-6; TRBD1 matches at 7 bases. The junction had 2 bases not matched to a gene; V was cut back by 2 bases and J by 3 bases. Germline V gene sequence: CDR1 SGDLS, CDR2 YYNGEE. The CDR3 has 15 residues. CDR3 sequence: CASSVRDSYNSPLHF. CDR3 nucleotides: TGTGCCAGCAGCGTTCGGGACAGCTATAATTCACCCCTCCACTTT.

The V call is TRBV2, the J call TRBJ2-6; 7 bases match TRBD2. CDR3 length equals 16 residues. Germline CDR1 reads SNHLY; CDR2 reads FYNNEI. With 7 bases clipped from V and 0 bases from J, the junction kept 6 bases outside the gene matches. The CDR3, as DNA: TGTGCCAGCATCGGCGGGGGACTCTCTGGGGCCAACGTCCTGACTTTC. It yields the protein CASIGGGLSGANVLTF.

V usage is TRBV19 and J usage is TRBJ2-3; TRBD2 might be the D (5 bases). Germline CDR1 is LNHDA and CDR2 is SQIVND (reference sequence). The CDR3 contains 15 residues. V was pared by 4 bases and J by 6 bases, with 17 bases between. The CDR3 spells CASSTPGFLRDTQYF. CDR3 nucleotide sequence: TGTGCCAGTAGTACCCCGGGATTCCTGAGGGATACGCAGTATTTT. The variable domain in full, completed from reference TRBV19 and TRBJ2-3, reads DGGITQSPKYLFRKEGQNVTLSCEQNLNHDAMYWYRQDPGQGLRLIYYSQIVNDFQKGDIAEGYSVSREKKESFPLTVTSAQKNPTAFYLCASSTPGFLRDTQYFGPGTRLTVL.